This TCR beta chain was identified in a study of blood T cells in healthy people across ages (dated by TCRdb to between 2015 and 2016). General notes on the study: In model experiments, template switching captured roughly one uniquely barcoded TCR beta cDNA molecule for every two T cells. Using deep sequencing normalized with unique cDNA molecular identifiers, the study measured how TCR beta repertoire diversity changes with age. Donors were grouped into four age groups: young (average approximately 15 years), middle-aged (about 38), aged (about 59) and long-lived (about 82). To avoid experimental bias, donors of different ages were spread randomly across the sequencing lanes. Two additional independent replicas of 1 million unique cDNA reads from the same blood draw were analyzed for two donors (one aged 18 to 30 and one aged 80 or older).

Libraries were constructed by 5' RACE. TCRdb lists the instrument as Illumina HiSeq 2500. A second PCR of roughly 6 to 12 cycles was performed with a sample-barcoded 5' primer and a J-beta primer mix. Each TCR beta cDNA molecule received a unique molecular identifier from a template-switch 5' adaptor carrying 12 random nucleotides. Each sample yielded at least 2.5 million CDR3-containing paired-end reads. All of the RNA was converted into first-strand cDNA using the Mint cDNA synthesis kit, with a TRBC-specific oligonucleotide serving as the primer. After uracil-DNA glycosylase treatment, a first 18-cycle PCR used universal primers M1SS and BC2_uni_R on all cDNA. Regarding the original processing steps: For normalization, 1 million high-quality reads were randomly selected from each sample, with every read carrying a distinct molecular identifier. Reads with shared molecular identifiers were discarded instead of being binned into consensus sequences. MiTCR, run with a Q25 quality threshold and the strictest error-elimination algorithm, handled CDR3 identification, clonotype clustering and error correction. Lower-bound total TCR beta diversity was estimated with a nonparametric unseen species model using Euler transformation. TCRdb itself trimmed the public reads at Q25 with fastp, ran MiXCR and retained productive beta chains. Rows matching on CDR3 protein sequence are summarized as one entry with the most common DNA and genes. The V and J calls come from TCRdb's annotation, not from the publication. The sample contains roughly 1.4 million distinct CDR3 sequences, approximately 59% of them found a single time. About 6.7% of the sample goes to the ten largest clones.

The roughly 38 donors, aged about 6 to 95 years, were systemically healthy Caucasian individuals from Russia. Each donor gave 8 to 10 milliliters of peripheral blood, drawn into EDTA-treated Vacutainer tubes. Ficoll-Paque density-gradient centrifugation was used to isolate PBMCs, with at least 6 million per sample. Total RNA was extracted from PBMCs with Trizol reagent, with at least 6 micrograms obtained per sample. The percentages of naive CD45RAhigh/CD27high T cells were determined by flow cytometry on a PBMC aliquot from every donor. According to the germline V gene, CDR1 reads MGHRA and CDR2 reads YSYEKL. The CDR3 goes from the cysteine to the phenylalanine over 15 residues. Just CDR3 DNA is preserved here, 45 bases in frame from base 1. V is cut back by 1 base and J by 10 bases, with 6 bases in the junction unmatched. This clonotype was counted only a few times. Its antigen remains undetermined. Per-base qualities were not stored, and no clone one base away is much larger.

Beyond this particular receptor, the publication reports: Conclusive comparison of naive and antigen-experienced compartments was prevented by the profiling of bulk unsorted PBMCs. Estimates of total diversity from one million sequenced T cells were regarded as lower bounds and underestimates. Observed TCR beta diversity per million T cells fell roughly linearly with age, and a significant reduction was already apparent by age around 40. The long-lived group showed more naive CD4+ T cells, fewer expanded clones and increased TCR diversity than the aged group, suggesting age selection. There was a strong correlation between observed TCR beta diversity and the percentage of naive T cells measured by flow cytometry. The CMV infection status of donors was not known, potentially confounding age-related changes in expanded clonotypes.

This clonotype was obtained from a man aged 18 to 30 in good health. Sample: blood. The rearranged chain carries TRBV4-1 and TRBJ2-3; 12 central nucleotides agree with TRBD2. The CDR3 protein is CASSQGLAGEGAQYF. The DNA reads TGCGCCAGCAGCCAAGGACTAGCGGGAGAAGGGGCGCAGTATTTT.